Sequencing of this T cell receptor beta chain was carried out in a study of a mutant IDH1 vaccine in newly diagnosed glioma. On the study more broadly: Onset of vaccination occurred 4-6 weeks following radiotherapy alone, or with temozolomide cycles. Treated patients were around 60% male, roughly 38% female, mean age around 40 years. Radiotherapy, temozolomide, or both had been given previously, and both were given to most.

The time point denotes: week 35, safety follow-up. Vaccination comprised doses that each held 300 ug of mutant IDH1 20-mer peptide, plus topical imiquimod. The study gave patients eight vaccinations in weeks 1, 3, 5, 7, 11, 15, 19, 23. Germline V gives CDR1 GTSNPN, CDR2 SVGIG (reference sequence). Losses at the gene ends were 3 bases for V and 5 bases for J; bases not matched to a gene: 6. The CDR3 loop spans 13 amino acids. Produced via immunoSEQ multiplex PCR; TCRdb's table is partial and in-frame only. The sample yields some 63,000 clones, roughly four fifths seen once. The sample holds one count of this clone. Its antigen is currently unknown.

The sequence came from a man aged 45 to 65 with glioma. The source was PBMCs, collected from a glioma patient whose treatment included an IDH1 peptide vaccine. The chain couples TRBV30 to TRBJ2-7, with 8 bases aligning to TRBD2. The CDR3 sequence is CAWRRQGLDEQYF. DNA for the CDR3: TGTGCCTGGAGGAGGCAGGGACTAGACGAGCAGTACTTC.